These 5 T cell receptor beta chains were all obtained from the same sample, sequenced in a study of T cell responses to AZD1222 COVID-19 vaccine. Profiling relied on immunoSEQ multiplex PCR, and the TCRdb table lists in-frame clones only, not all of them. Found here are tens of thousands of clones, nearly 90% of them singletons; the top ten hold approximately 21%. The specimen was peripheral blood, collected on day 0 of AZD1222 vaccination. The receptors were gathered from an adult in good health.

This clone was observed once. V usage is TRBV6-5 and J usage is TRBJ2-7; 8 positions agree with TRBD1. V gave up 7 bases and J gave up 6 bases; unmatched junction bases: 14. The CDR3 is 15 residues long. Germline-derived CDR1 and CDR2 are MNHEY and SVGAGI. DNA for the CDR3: TGTGCCAGCACCCGCTCCGGACAGGGTGAATCCGAGCAGTACTTC. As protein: CASTRSGQGESEQYF.

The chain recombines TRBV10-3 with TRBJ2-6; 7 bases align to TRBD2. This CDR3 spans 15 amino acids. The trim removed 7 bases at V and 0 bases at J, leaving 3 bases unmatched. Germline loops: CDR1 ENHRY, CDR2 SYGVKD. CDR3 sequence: CAITGGSSGANVLTF. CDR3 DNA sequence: TGTGCCATCACCGGGGGGAGCTCTGGGGCCAACGTCCTGACTTTC.

The CDR3 protein is CATSDSGTGAFGELFF. CDR3 nucleotides: TGTGCCACCAGTGATTCCGGGACAGGGGCCTTCGGGGAGCTGTTTTTT. The chain links TRBV24-1 to TRBJ2-2; 10 bases fit TRBD1. This CDR3 comprises 16 residues. With 2 bases clipped from V and 7 bases from J, the junction kept 6 bases outside the gene matches. Germline CDR1 KGHDR, CDR2 SFDVKD.

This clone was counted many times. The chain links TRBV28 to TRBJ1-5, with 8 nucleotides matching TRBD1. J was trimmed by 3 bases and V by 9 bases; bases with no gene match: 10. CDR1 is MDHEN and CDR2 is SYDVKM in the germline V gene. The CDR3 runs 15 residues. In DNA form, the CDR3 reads TGTGCCAGTGAATCCGGGACAGGCTACAATCAGCCCCAGCATTTT. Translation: CASESGTGYNQPQHF.

The CDR3 DNA reads as TGTGCCAGCTCACCCGACAGGGGAAATTCACCCCTCCACTTT. The encoded protein is CASSPDRGNSPLHF. V usage is TRBV18 and J usage is TRBJ1-6, with TRBD1 identical over 8 bases. In germline, CDR1 is KGHSH, CDR2 LQKENI. V lost 3 bases to trimming and J lost 7 bases; unmatched junction nucleotides: 2. CDR3 length: 14 amino acids.